This T cell receptor beta chain was profiled in a study of T cell repertoires in cytomegalovirus infection. Study overall: Epitope selection comprised recently identified HLA-C-restricted CMV epitopes and well-studied HLA-B-restricted CMV epitopes.

Germline V gene lookup returns CDR1 SNHLY and CDR2 FYNNEI. The CDR3 spans 13 residues. The V end was cut by 1 base, the J end by 8 bases, with 9 bases between. Broader study findings: Cumulative frequency of public TCR beta families picked out carriers of CMV plus the relevant HLA.

TCRdb passed the reads through MiXCR, listing each CDR3 protein once. The sample lists 450,000 to 650,000 distinct CDR3 sequences, 40% occurring once. Points on this clonotype: Its antigen is undetermined.

The TCR originated in a human donor in good health (CMV status not recorded). Some clones in this sample may be carry-over from other donors' samples. The sample in question was cultured PBMCs, obtained from culture after CMV antigen stimulation. The chain has TRBV2 and TRBJ2-4, with TRBD1 as a possible D gene (5 bases). CDR3 loop: CASSEEGRDIQYF. CDR3 DNA sequence: TGTGCCAGCAGTGAAGAGGGCAGGGACATTCAGTACTTC.